This TCR beta chain derives from a study of blood T cell repertoires in COVID-19. Study in general: Specimens from acute and convalescent COVID-19 originated in the United States, Italy and Spain.

V shed 4 bases and J 6 bases; nucleotides not matched to a gene: 6. There are 15 residues in the CDR3. Germline CDR1 is SGHNT and CDR2 is YYREEE (reference sequence). Per the original data handling: Amplified reference gene primers provided the basis for estimating nucleated cell counts. Some clones are missing from TCRdb's copy, which holds only in-frame ones; the method was immunoSEQ multiplex PCR. That table furnishes V, J and clone size, whereas the DNA furnished D and trimming. The data hold 100,000 to 150,000 clones, with more than 85% observed a single time. The sequencing input was peripheral blood. The receptor's source is a middle-aged man with active or convalescent COVID-19. The chain joins TRBV5-4 to TRBJ2-7, with TRBD2 identical over 14 bases. CDR3 residues: CASSPETSGGAEQYF. CDR3 DNA sequence: TGTGCCAGCAGCCCAGAGACTAGCGGGGGGGCCGAGCAGTACTTC.